These T cell receptor beta chains were read from a single sample in a study of vaccination and CD4 T cells after COVID-19. TCRdb called the PCR reads again in MiXCR, with one record for every CDR3 protein. The sample records thousands of distinct CDR3 sequences, 50% to 60% being singletons. Antigens of these TCRs are unknown. The sample was CD4+ T cells from blood, cultured in vitro. These TCRs come from a human donor who had recovered from COVID-19. CDR3s include the opening cysteine and the closing phenylalanine or tryptophan. D genes are given only for firm matches. The size entry is marked missing in some rows and otherwise reads once, few, many or a size class.

abundance: few; d_gene: NA; j_gene: TRBJ1-6; v_gene: TRBV6-5; CDR3aa: CASSYSGLDSPLHF; CDR3nt: TGTGCCAGCAGTTACTCTGGGTTGGATTCACCCCTCCACTTT
abundance: NA; d_gene: TRBD1; j_gene: TRBJ2-2; v_gene: TRBV6-1; CDR3aa: CASSRDRRTTGELFF; CDR3nt: TGTGCCAGCAGCCGGGACAGGAGAACAACCGGGGAGCTGTTTTTT
abundance: NA; d_gene: NA; j_gene: TRBJ1-1; v_gene: TRBV29-1; CDR3aa: CSAHARGVEEAFF; CDR3nt: TGCAGCGCTCATGCGCGGGGCGTGGAGGAAGCTTTCTTT
abundance: few; d_gene: NA; j_gene: TRBJ2-3; v_gene: TRBV15; CDR3aa: CATSLERGSTDTQYF; CDR3nt: TGTGCCACCAGCCTCGAAAGGGGCTCCACAGATACGCAGTATTTT
abundance: NA; d_gene: NA; j_gene: TRBJ1-2; v_gene: TRBV12-3/TRBV12-4; CDR3aa: CASSPSRTNYGYTF; CDR3nt: TGTGCCAGCAGCCCATCCCGGACTAACTATGGCTACACCTTC
abundance: few; d_gene: NA; j_gene: TRBJ1-5; v_gene: TRBV21-1; CDR3aa: CASSDPPGLRINQPQHF; CDR3nt: TGTGCCAGCAGCGACCCACCGGGACTCCGGATAAATCAGCCCCAGCATTTT
abundance: NA; d_gene: NA; j_gene: TRBJ1-1; v_gene: TRBV6-1; CDR3aa: CASRKRTLNTEAFF; CDR3nt: TGTGCCAGCAGGAAGAGGACATTGAACACTGAAGCTTTCTTT
abundance: NA; d_gene: TRBD1; j_gene: TRBJ2-4; v_gene: TRBV20-1; CDR3aa: CSAPHGGTGEKNIQYF; CDR3nt: TGCAGTGCCCCACATGGTGGGACAGGGGAGAAAAACATTCAGTACTTC
abundance: few; d_gene: TRBD1; j_gene: TRBJ1-2; v_gene: TRBV24-1; CDR3aa: CATRTMDRSYGYTF; CDR3nt: TGTGCCACCAGAACCATGGACAGGAGCTATGGCTACACCTTC
abundance: NA; d_gene: NA; j_gene: TRBJ1-5; v_gene: TRBV12-3/TRBV12-4; CDR3aa: CASSWLSNQPQHF; CDR3nt: TGTGCCAGCAGTTGGTTGAGCAATCAGCCCCAGCATTTT
abundance: NA; d_gene: TRBD2; j_gene: TRBJ2-7; v_gene: TRBV20-1; CDR3aa: CSASRLAGKSYEQYF; CDR3nt: TGCAGTGCCTCCCGACTAGCGGGGAAATCCTACGAGCAGTACTTC
abundance: NA; d_gene: NA; j_gene: TRBJ2-7; v_gene: TRBV11-2; CDR3aa: CASSSLKGGKYEQYF; CDR3nt: TGTGCCAGCAGCTCCCTCAAGGGGGGTAAATACGAGCAGTACTTC
abundance: NA; d_gene: TRBD1; j_gene: TRBJ1-1; v_gene: TRBV7-8; CDR3aa: CASSARQGRTEAFF; CDR3nt: TGTGCCAGCAGCGCTCGACAGGGCCGCACTGAAGCTTTCTTT
abundance: NA; d_gene: TRBD1; j_gene: TRBJ2-1; v_gene: TRBV5-4; CDR3aa: CASSLGQGAWNEQFF; CDR3nt: TGTGCCAGCAGCTTGGGACAGGGGGCCTGGAATGAGCAGTTCTTC
abundance: NA; d_gene: TRBD1; j_gene: TRBJ1-2; v_gene: TRBV6-1; CDR3aa: CASRGTGYGYTF; CDR3nt: TGTGCCAGCAGGGGGACAGGGTATGGCTACACCTTC
abundance: NA; d_gene: TRBD2; j_gene: TRBJ2-1; v_gene: TRBV24-1; CDR3aa: CATSGRVSYNGQFF; CDR3nt: TGTGCCACCAGCGGGAGGGTCTCCTACAATGGGCAGTTCTTC
abundance: NA; d_gene: TRBD2; j_gene: TRBJ2-1; v_gene: TRBV11-2; CDR3aa: CASSLAGTSGRTYNEQFF; CDR3nt: TGTGCCAGCAGCTTGGCCGGGACTAGCGGGAGAACCTACAATGAGCAGTTCTTC
abundance: NA; d_gene: NA; j_gene: TRBJ2-1; v_gene: TRBV21-1; CDR3aa: CASSNMLARSYNEQFF; CDR3nt: TGTGCCAGCAGCAACATGTTGGCGCGCTCCTACAATGAGCAGTTCTTC
abundance: few; d_gene: NA; j_gene: TRBJ1-6; v_gene: TRBV6-2/TRBV6-3; CDR3aa: CASSYGTRASSYNSPLHF; CDR3nt: TGTGCCAGCAGTTACGGGACAAGGGCCAGCTCCTATAATTCACCCCTCCACTTT
abundance: NA; d_gene: NA; j_gene: TRBJ2-7; v_gene: TRBV15; CDR3aa: CATSRDPTAGWEQYF; CDR3nt: TGTGCCACCAGCAGAGATCCGACTGCAGGCTGGGAGCAGTACTTC
abundance: few; d_gene: TRBD1; j_gene: TRBJ2-1; v_gene: TRBV7-9; CDR3aa: CASSLDRVQYNEQFF; CDR3nt: TGTGCCAGCAGCCTCGACAGGGTACAATACAATGAGCAGTTCTTC
abundance: NA; d_gene: NA; j_gene: TRBJ2-1; v_gene: TRBV6-5; CDR3aa: CASSYRDKYNEQFF; CDR3nt: TGTGCCAGCAGTTACCGGGACAAATACAATGAGCAGTTCTTC
abundance: NA; d_gene: NA; j_gene: TRBJ2-5; v_gene: TRBV7-2; CDR3aa: CASSLGGPGETQYF; CDR3nt: TGTGCCAGCAGCCTGGGGGGGCCGGGAGAGACCCAGTACTTC
abundance: large; d_gene: NA; j_gene: TRBJ1-6; v_gene: TRBV12-3/TRBV12-4; CDR3aa: CASSRTGVRSSYNSPLHF; CDR3nt: TGTGCCAGCAGTCGTACCGGTGTGCGGAGCTCCTATAATTCACCCCTCCACTTT
abundance: NA; d_gene: NA; j_gene: TRBJ1-1; v_gene: TRBV6-2/TRBV6-3; CDR3aa: CASSTPPSFF; CDR3nt: TGTGCCAGCAGTACCCCCCCCTCTTTCTTT
abundance: NA; d_gene: TRBD1; j_gene: TRBJ2-7; v_gene: TRBV7-8; CDR3aa: CASSARDSAYEQYF; CDR3nt: TGTGCCAGCAGCGCCCGGGACAGCGCCTACGAGCAGTACTTC
abundance: NA; d_gene: NA; j_gene: TRBJ1-1; v_gene: TRBV15; CDR3aa: CATSRDAGETEAFF; CDR3nt: TGTGCCACCAGCAGGGATGCAGGGGAGACTGAAGCTTTCTTT
abundance: few; d_gene: TRBD1; j_gene: TRBJ1-3; v_gene: TRBV20-1; CDR3aa: CSASPRTGAHTIYF; CDR3nt: TGCAGTGCTAGCCCCAGGACAGGGGCGCACACCATATATTTT
abundance: NA; d_gene: NA; j_gene: TRBJ1-6; v_gene: TRBV6-1; CDR3aa: CASSVTVKAYSPLHF; CDR3nt: TGTGCCAGCAGTGTAACGGTTAAGGCCTATTCACCCCTCCACTTT
abundance: NA; d_gene: TRBD1; j_gene: TRBJ1-4; v_gene: TRBV9; CDR3aa: CASSVVGQGGDEKLFF; CDR3nt: TGTGCCAGCAGCGTAGTGGGACAGGGAGGCGATGAAAAACTGTTTTTT
abundance: NA; d_gene: NA; j_gene: TRBJ2-7; v_gene: TRBV27; CDR3aa: CASSFHGSSQQYF; CDR3nt: TGTGCCAGCAGTTTCCACGGGTCGTCGCAGCAGTACTTC
abundance: NA; d_gene: TRBD1; j_gene: TRBJ2-3; v_gene: TRBV20-1; CDR3aa: CSARAGQGTDTQYF; CDR3nt: TGCAGTGCTAGAGCCGGACAGGGCACAGATACGCAGTATTTT
abundance: few; d_gene: NA; j_gene: TRBJ2-5; v_gene: TRBV20-1; CDR3aa: CSAVSEETQYF; CDR3nt: TGCAGTGCCGTATCAGAAGAGACCCAGTACTTC
abundance: NA; d_gene: NA; j_gene: TRBJ2-2; v_gene: TRBV18; CDR3aa: CASSSRIVSLGELFF; CDR3nt: TGTGCCAGCTCATCCCGGATAGTTTCGTTAGGGGAGCTGTTTTTT